A single T cell receptor beta chain is shown here with its context. Antigen specificity is unknown. Method: immunoSEQ multiplex PCR; TCRdb's copy keeps in-frame clones and lacks some. The table shows about 27,000 clones, with roughly 90% occurring only once. This record belongs to a study of OX40 agonist ivuxolimab in advanced cancers. Across the study: Each dose-escalation patient presented with hepatocellular carcinoma, melanoma, renal cell or head and neck cancer. Study findings and constraints: At 0.1 to 3.0 mg/kg and by week 6, CD4+ and CD8+ T cells in the blood had expanded clonally.

This specimen consisted of CD4+ or CD8+ T cells sorted from blood, obtained in a trial of the OX40 agonist ivuxolimab. The source is an adult with an advanced solid tumor such as melanoma, head and neck, liver or kidney cancer.

CDR3 protein: CASSQGWGSYEQYF. CDR3 DNA: TGTGCCAGCAGCCAAGGGTGGGGGTCCTACGAGCAGTACTTC. The chain joins TRBV4-2 to TRBJ2-7; D possibly uses TRBD1 or TRBD2 (5 bases each). The germline gives CDR1 LGHNA, CDR2 YNFKEQ. V was pared by 1 base and J by 1 base, with 8 bases between. The CDR3 runs to 14 residues.